What follows are 9 T cell receptor beta chains derived from one specimen sequenced in a study of shared clonotypes between healthy human individuals. Profiling relied on immunoSEQ multiplex PCR, and the TCRdb table lists in-frame clones only, not all of them. The table includes about 530,000 clones, roughly 79% detected once. Sequences were obtained from PBMCs. These receptors were obtained from a woman aged 40 to 50 in good health. Some clones in this sample may be carry-over from other donors' samples.

As for this clone: Other nucleotide sequences from this sample produce the same CDR3. The J gene is TRBJ2-1, the V gene TRBV19; 13 bases align to TRBD2. CDR3 length: 15 residues. Germline lookup yields CDR1 LNHDA and CDR2 SQIVND (reference sequence). V lost 4 bases to trimming and J lost 8 bases; unmatched junction nucleotides: 5. CDR3 loop: CASSTGLAGVDEQFF. The CDR3 DNA reads as TGTGCCAGTAGTACCGGACTAGCGGGAGTGGATGAGCAGTTCTTC.

V gene TRBV5-4 combines with J gene TRBJ2-4; perhaps TRBD1 as D (6 bases). The germline V gene encodes CDR1 SGHNT and CDR2 YYREEE (reference sequence). V dropped 2 bases and J dropped 0 bases, with 12 bases sitting between them. The CDR3 totals 16 residues. CDR3 bases: TGTGCCAGCAGCTTTGATCCAGGGGCAGCCAAAAACATTCAGTACTTC. It specifies CASSFDPGAAKNIQYF.

The rearrangement uses TRBV7-2 and TRBJ2-3, with unresolved D. Germline V gene lookup returns CDR1 SGHTA and CDR2 FQGNSA. The CDR3 runs to 13 residues. V shed 5 bases and J shed 0 bases, with 6 bases lying between them. In DNA, the CDR3 is TGTGCCAGCAGCCGACCTAGCACAGATACGCAGTATTTT. It specifies CASSRPSTDTQYF.

The sample holds many counts of this clone. V is TRBV7-8 and J is TRBJ2-1; TRBD2 agrees at 11 bases. The CDR3 is 16 amino acids. From germline, CDR1 is SGHVS and CDR2 FQNEAQ. V dropped 3 bases and J dropped 3; count of bases not matched to a gene: 4. The DNA of the CDR3 is TGTGCCAGCAGCTTCTCTCTAGCGGGAGGCTACAATGAGCAGTTCTTC. Encoded protein: CASSFSLAGGYNEQFF.

The gene calls are TRBV28 and TRBJ2-1, with D hard to call. The V end lost 8 bases, the J end lost 6 bases, and 11 bases lay between the germline ends. The germline gives CDR1 MDHEN, CDR2 SYDVKM. This CDR3 contains 12 residues. This CDR3 reads CASSFGINEQFF. Written as DNA, the CDR3 is TGTGCCAGCTCGTTCGGCATCAATGAGCAGTTCTTC.

A few counts support this clone. The gene calls are TRBV4-3 and TRBJ1-4; unclear D gene. With 3 bases removed from V and 8 bases from J, the gap between germline ends came to 19 bases. CDR1 is LGHNA and CDR2 is YSLEER in the germline V gene. CDR3 length equals 16 residues. CDR3 nucleotide sequence: TGCGCCAGCAGCCACGGGAGAGTGGGGTTAGGGGAAAAACTGTTTTTT. Protein sequence: CASSHGRVGLGEKLFF.

V is TRBV19 and J is TRBJ2-5; 7 nucleotides agree with TRBD2. The junction had 3 bases not matched to a gene; V was cut back by 3 bases and J by 2 bases. Germline assignment: CDR1 LNHDA and CDR2 SQIVND (reference sequence). The CDR3 length is 14 residues. The CDR3 DNA sequence: TGTGCCAGTAGTATTTATAGCGGGCAAGAGACCCAGTACTTC. This codes for CASSIYSGQETQYF.

This clone was seen many times. CDR3 in amino acids: CASSSERNSPLHF. CDR3 in DNA: TGTGCCAGCAGCTCGGAGAGAAATTCACCCCTCCACTTT. The rearrangement uses TRBV11-2 and TRBJ1-6; D is unresolved. Germline-derived CDR1 and CDR2 are SGHAT and FQNNGV. V lost 4 bases and J 7 bases, leaving 8 bases between the germline ends. The CDR3 has 13 amino acids.

This rearrangement joins TRBV4-3 to TRBJ2-5, with a possible D match to TRBD2 (6 bases). The V end was cut by 0 bases, the J end by 5 bases, with 13 bases between. CDR1 is LGHNA, CDR2 YSLEER, per germline. The CDR3 has 15 amino acids. The CDR3, as DNA: TGCGCCAGCAGCCAAGATGACCGCGGGATTGAGACCCAGTACTTC. Amino acids: CASSQDDRGIETQYF.